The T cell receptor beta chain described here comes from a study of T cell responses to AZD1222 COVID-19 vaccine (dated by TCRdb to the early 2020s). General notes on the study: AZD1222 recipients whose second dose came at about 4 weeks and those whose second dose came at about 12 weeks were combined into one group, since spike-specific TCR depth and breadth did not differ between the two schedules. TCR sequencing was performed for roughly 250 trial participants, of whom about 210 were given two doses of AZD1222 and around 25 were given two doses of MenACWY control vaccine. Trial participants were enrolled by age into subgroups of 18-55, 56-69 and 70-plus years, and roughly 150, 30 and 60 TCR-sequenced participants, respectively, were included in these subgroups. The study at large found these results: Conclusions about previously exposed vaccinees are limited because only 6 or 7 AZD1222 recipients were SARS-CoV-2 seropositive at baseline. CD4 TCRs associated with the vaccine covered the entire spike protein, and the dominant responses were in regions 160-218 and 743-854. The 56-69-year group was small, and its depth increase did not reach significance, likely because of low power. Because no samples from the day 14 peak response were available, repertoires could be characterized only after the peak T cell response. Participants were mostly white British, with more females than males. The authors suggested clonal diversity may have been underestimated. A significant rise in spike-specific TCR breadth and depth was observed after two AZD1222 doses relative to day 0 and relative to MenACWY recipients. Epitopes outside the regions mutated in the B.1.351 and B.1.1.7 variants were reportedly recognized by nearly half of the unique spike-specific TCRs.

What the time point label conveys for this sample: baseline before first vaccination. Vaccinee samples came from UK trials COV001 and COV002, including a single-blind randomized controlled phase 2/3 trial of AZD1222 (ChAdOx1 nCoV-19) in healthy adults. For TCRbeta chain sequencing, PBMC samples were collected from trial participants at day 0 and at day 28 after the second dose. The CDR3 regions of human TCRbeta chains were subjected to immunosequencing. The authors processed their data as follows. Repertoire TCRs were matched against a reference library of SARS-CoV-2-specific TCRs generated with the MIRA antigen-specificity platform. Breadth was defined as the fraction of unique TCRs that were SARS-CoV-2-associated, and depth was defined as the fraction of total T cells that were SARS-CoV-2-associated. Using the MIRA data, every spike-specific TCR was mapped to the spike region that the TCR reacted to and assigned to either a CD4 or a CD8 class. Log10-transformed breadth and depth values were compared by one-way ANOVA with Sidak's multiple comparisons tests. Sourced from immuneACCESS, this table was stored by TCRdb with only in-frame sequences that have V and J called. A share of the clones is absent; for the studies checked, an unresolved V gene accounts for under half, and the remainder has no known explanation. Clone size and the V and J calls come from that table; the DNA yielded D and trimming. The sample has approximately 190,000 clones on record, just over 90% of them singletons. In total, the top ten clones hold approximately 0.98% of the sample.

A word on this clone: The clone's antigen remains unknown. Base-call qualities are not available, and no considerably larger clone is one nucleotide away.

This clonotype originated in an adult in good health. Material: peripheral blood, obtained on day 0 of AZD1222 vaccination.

The nucleotides are TGTGCCAGCAGCATTGTAGGATCCAGCTCCTATAATTCACCCCTCCACTTT. The encoded protein is CASSIVGSSSYNSPLHF. The rearrangement combines TRBV28 with TRBJ1-6, with the D gene call left open. Looking up the germline V gene yields CDR1 MDHEN and CDR2 SYDVKM. The cysteine opens and the phenylalanine closes a CDR3 of 17 amino acids. This entry keeps only the CDR3 DNA: 51 bases, framed from base 1. V lost 6 bases and J lost 0 bases; the stretch between them is 15 bases long.